This T cell receptor (beta chain) was recorded in a study of blood T cell repertoires in COVID-19. At the level of the study: Whether acute or convalescent, the COVID-19 samples came from the United States, Italy and Spain.

This clone was detected only once. Assay used: immunoSEQ multiplex PCR; TCRdb lists only in-frame clones, some missing. The table has 130,000 to 150,000 clones, about 88% seen once. The germline gives CDR1 MNHEY, CDR2 SVGAGI. The CDR3 has 14 residues. V lost 6 bases to trimming and J lost 0 bases, with 9 bases between them. This receptor was obtained from a man between 50 and 59 years old with active or convalescent COVID-19. The specimen sequenced was peripheral blood. This chain connects TRBV6-5 to TRBJ1-5; D is perhaps TRBD1 (5 bases). The CDR3 DNA sequence: TGTGCCAGCAGCGACAGTCTTAGCAATCAGCCCCAGCATTTT. Translated: CASSDSLSNQPQHF.